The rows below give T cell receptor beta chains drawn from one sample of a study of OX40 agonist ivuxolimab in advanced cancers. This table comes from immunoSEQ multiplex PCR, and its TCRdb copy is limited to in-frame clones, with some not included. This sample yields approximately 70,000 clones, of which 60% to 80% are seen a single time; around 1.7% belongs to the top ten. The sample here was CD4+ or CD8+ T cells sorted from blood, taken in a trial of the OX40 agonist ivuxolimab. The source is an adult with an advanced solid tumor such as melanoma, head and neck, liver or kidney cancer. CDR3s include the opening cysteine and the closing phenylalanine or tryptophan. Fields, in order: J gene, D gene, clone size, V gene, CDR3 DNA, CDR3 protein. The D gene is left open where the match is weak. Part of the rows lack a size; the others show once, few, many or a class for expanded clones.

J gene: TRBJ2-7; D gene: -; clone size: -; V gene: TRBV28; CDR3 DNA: TGTGCCAGCAGCAAACATAGTGGTCCGACGGAGCAGTACTTC; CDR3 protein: CASSKHSGPTEQYF
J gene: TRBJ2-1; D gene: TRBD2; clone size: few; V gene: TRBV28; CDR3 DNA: TGTGCCAGCAGGGGACTAGCGGACTTACAGTTCTTC; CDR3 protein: CASRGLADLQFF
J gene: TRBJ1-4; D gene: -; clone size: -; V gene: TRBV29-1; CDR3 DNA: TGCAGCGCCGGGAGGGGTAAAGCAACTAATGAAAAACTGTTTTTT; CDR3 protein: CSAGRGKATNEKLFF
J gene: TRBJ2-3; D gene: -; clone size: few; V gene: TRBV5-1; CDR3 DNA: TGCGCCAGCAGGGGTACTACAGATACGCAGTATTTT; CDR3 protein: CASRGTTDTQYF
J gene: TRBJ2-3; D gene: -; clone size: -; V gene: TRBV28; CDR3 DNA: TGTGCCATCATCTTCGAAAATACGCAGTATTTT; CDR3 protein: CAIIFENTQYF
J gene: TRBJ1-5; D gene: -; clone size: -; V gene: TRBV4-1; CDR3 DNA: TGCGCCAGCAGCCAAGTTGGCAATCAGCCCCAGCATTTT; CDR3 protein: CASSQVGNQPQHF
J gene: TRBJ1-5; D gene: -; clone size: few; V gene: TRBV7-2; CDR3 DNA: TGTGCCAGCAGCCGCGATGGCAATCAGCCCCAGCATTTT; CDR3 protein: CASSRDGNQPQHF
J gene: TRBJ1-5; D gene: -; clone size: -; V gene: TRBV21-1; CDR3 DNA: TGTGCCAGCAGCAAGTGCAACAGGGGTTTCTCGCAGCCCCAGCATTTT; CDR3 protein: CASSKCNRGFSQPQHF
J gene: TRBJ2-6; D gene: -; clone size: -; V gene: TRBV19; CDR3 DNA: TGTGCCAGTAGTATCCCTGGGGCCAACGTCCTGACTTTC; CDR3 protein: CASSIPGANVLTF
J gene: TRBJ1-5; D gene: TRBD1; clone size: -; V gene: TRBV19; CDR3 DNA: TGTGCCAGTAGTCCAAACACAGGGGGCCTAGGGAGCAATCAGCCCCAGCATTTT; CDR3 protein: CASSPNTGGLGSNQPQHF
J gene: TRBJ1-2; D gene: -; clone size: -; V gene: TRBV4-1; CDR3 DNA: TGCGCCAGCAGCCCTAGGGGGGATTATGGCTACACCTTC; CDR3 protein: CASSPRGDYGYTF